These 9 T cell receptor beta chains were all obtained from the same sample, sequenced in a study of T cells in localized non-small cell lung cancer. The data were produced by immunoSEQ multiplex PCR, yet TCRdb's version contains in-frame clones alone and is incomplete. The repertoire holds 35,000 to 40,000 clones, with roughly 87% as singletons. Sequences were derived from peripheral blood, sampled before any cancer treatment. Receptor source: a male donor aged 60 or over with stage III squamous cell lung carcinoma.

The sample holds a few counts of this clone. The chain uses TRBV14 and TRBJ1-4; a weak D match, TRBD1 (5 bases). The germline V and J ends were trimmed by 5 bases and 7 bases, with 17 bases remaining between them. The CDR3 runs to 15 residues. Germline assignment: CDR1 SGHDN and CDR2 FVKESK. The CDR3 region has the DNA TGTGCCAGCAGCTCCCCCGGGACTGGGATTGAAAAACTGTTTTTT. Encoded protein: CASSSPGTGIEKLFF.

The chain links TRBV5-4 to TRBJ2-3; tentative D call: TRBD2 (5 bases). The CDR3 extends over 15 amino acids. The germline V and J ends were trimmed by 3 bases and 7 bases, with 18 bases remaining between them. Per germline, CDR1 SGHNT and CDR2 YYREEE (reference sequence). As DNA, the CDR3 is TGTGCCAGCAGCTCCGCTTCGGGGAATCTAAATACGCAGTATTTT. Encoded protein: CASSSASGNLNTQYF.

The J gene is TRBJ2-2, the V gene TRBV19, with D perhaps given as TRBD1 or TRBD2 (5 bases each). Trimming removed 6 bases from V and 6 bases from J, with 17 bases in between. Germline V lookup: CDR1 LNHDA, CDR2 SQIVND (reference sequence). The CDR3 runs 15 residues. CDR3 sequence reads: CASSQPRGAPGELFF. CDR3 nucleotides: TGTGCCAGTAGCCAACCAAGAGGGGCCCCCGGGGAGCTGTTTTTT.

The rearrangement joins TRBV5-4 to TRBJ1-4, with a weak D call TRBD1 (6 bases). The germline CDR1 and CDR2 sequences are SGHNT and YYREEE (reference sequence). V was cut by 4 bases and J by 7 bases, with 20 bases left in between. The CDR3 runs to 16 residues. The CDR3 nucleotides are TGTGCCAGCAGCCGACCTCCAGGGGAGGGAGGTGAAAAACTGTTTTTT. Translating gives CASSRPPGEGGEKLFF. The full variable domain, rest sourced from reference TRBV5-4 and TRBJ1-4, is ETGVTQSPTHLIKTRGQQVTLRCSSQSGHNTVSWYQQALGQGPQFIFQYYREEENGRGNFPPRFSGLQFPNYSSELNVNALELDDSALYLCASSRPPGEGGEKLFFGSGTQLSVL.

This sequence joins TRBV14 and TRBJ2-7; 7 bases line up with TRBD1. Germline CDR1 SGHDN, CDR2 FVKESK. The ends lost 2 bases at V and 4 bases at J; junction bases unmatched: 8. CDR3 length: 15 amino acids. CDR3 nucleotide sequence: TGTGCCAGCAGCCAAAGCCGGGACAGCACATACGAGCAGTACTTC. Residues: CASSQSRDSTYEQYF.

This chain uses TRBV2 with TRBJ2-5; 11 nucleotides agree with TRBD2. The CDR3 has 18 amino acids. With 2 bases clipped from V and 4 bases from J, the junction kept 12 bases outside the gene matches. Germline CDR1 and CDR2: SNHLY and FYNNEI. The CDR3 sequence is CASSESRPIAGGLETQYF. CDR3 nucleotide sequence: TGTGCCAGCAGTGAATCCCGCCCAATAGCGGGGGGGCTAGAGACCCAGTACTTC. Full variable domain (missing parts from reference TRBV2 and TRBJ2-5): EPEVTQTPSHQVTQMGQEVILRCVPISNHLYFYWYRQILGQKVEFLVSFYNNEISEKSEIFDDQFSVERPDGSNFTLKIRSTKLEDSAMYFCASSESRPIAGGLETQYFGPGTRLLVL.

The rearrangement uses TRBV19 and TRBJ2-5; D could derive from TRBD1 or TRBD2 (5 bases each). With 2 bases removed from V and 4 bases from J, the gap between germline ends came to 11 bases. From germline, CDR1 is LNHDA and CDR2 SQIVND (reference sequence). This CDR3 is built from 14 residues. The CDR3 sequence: CASSISPGRETQYF. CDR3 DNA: TGTGCCAGTAGTATAAGCCCAGGGAGAGAGACCCAGTACTTC.

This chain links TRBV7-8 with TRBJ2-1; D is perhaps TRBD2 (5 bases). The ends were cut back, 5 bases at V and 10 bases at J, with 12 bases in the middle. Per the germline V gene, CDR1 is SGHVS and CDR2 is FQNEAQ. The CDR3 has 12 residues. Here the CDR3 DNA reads TGTGCCAGCAGCAATAACGGCGGGGAGCAGTTCTTC. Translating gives CASSNNGGEQFF.

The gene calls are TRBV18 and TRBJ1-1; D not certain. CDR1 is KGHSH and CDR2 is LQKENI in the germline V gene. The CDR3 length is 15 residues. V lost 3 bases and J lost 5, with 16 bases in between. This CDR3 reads CASSPNKGLETEAFF. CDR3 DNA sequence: TGTGCCAGCTCACCGAATAAGGGTCTCGAGACTGAAGCTTTCTTT.